Listed here is a single TCR beta chain. What it binds is unknown. Stated treatment: approximately 11-day PBMC culture with coronavirus spike peptide pools or control peptides (ViraFEST assay). In the ViraFEST assay, peptide-pool expansion preceded TCR sequencing of expanded clonotypes. None of the healthy vaccine recipients had prior SARS-CoV-2 infection, per negative nucleocapsid antibodies before and after vaccination. This entry comes from a study of vaccination and CD4 T cells after COVID-19. Study at large: The stimulating agents, overlapping spike peptides, came from SARS-CoV-2, HCoV-NL63, HCoV-OC43 and HCoV-229E.

The germline gives CDR1 SNHLY, CDR2 FYNNEI. CDR3 length: 15 amino acids. The trim removed 7 bases at V and 1 base at J, leaving 7 bases unmatched. CD4+ T cells that had been cultured provided DNA sequenced with the Oncomine TCR Beta short-read assay. Genomic DNA extraction was carried out from cultured CD4+ T cells. A single record per CDR3 protein comes from TCRdb applying MiXCR to the PCR reads. The repertoire holds more than 20,000 distinct CDR3 sequences, 40% to 55% seen once, with about 28% in the top ten. The material sequenced was CD4+ T cells from blood, cultured in vitro, taken before SARS-CoV-2 vaccination. The chain carries TRBV2 and TRBJ1-2; TRBD1 matches 9 bases. The clonotype originates from a human donor who received a COVID-19 vaccine. The CDR3, as DNA: TGTGCCAGCACACAGGGGGCAAATCGTAACTATGGCTACACCTTC. This codes for CASTQGANRNYGYTF.